The present TCR beta chain was sequenced within a study of T cells in localized non-small cell lung cancer. CDR1 and CDR2 (germline): SGDLS, YYNGEE. The CDR3 runs 15 residues. Unmatched junction bases numbered 10, after V lost 0 bases and J lost 11 bases. Data came from immunoSEQ multiplex PCR; TCRdb stores just in-frame clones and leaves some out. There are around 20,000 clones in the sample; more than 70% occur only once, and around a sixth lies in the top ten. On this clone: Its antigen is unidentified.

Study-wide results and caveats: There was higher T cell clonality in uninvolved adjacent lung than in tumor, and it was highest there. The study detected a median around 50 of the top 100 tumor clones in adjacent lung. Multi-region tumor sequencing was not done, so intratumor heterogeneity could not be excluded. Patients showing higher blood T cell density tended to see longer overall survival.

This sequence joins TRBV9 and TRBJ1-1; 10 bases match TRBD1. The starting material was PBMCs, obtained before any cancer treatment. The clonotype originates from a woman aged 35 to 75 with stage II squamous cell lung carcinoma. CDR3 amino acids: CASSVGTPGQGTAFF. The CDR3 nucleotides read TGTGCCAGCAGCGTAGGAACACCGGGACAGGGGACCGCTTTCTTT.